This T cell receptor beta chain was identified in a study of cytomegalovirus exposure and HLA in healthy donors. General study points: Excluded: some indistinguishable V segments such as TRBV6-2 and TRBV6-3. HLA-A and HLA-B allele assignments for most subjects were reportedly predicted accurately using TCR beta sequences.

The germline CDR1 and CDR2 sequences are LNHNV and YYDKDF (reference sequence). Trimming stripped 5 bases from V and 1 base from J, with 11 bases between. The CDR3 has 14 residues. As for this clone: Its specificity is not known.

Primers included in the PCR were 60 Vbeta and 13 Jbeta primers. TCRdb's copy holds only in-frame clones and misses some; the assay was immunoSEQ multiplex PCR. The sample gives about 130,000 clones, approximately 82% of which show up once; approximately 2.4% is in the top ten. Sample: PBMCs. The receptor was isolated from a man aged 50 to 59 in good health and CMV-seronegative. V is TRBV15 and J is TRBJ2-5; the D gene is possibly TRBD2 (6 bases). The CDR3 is CATSYRGIQETQYF. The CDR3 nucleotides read TGTGCCACCAGCTACCGCGGGATCCAAGAGACCCAGTACTTC.